This TCR beta chain was identified in a study of blood T cell repertoires in COVID-19. For the study at large: PBMCs, B-cell-depleted T cells, or T cells were the source of the cDNA or gDNA that made up the material.

The cohort comprised adults aged about 18 to 90 years residing in 20 to 25 US areas. Participants were placed into cohorts based on the clinical history they reported. Authors' data handling: Amplification of reference gene primers was used by the study to estimate nucleated cell counts. Data came from immunoSEQ multiplex PCR; TCRdb stores just in-frame clones and leaves some out. The V and J calls and the clone size are those of that table, but D and trimming were determined from the DNA. This table holds some 130,000 clones, around 80% found once. The CDR3 is 15 amino acids. With V trimmed by 0 bases and J by 3 bases, 5 bases remained unmatched. Germline-derived CDR1 and CDR2 are SGHDT and YYEEEE.

This rearrangement joins TRBV5-6 to TRBJ2-5, with 7 bases matching TRBD1. The clonotype originates from a man aged 40-55 years with acute COVID-19. The sample comprised PBMCs or T cells enriched from blood (not recorded which). The CDR3 sequence is CASSLARQGKETQYF. CDR3 sequence (DNA): TGTGCCAGCAGCTTGGCCAGACAGGGAAAAGAGACCCAGTACTTC.